These 11 T cell receptor beta chains share one sample of origin, sequenced in a study of PD-1 blockade in mismatch repair-deficient tumors. Clones were sequenced by immunoSEQ multiplex PCR, and TCRdb holds only the in-frame ones, with some missing. The table shows tens of thousands of clones, with 81% occurring only once. The source material was peripheral blood, sampled 12 weeks after starting pembrolizumab. The receptors derive from an adult with mismatch repair-deficient cancer.

This chain links TRBV19 with TRBJ2-7; 7 bases are a match to TRBD1. In germline, CDR1 is LNHDA, CDR2 SQIVND (reference sequence). CDR3 length: 13 residues. Unmatched junction bases numbered 4, after V lost 5 bases and J lost 3 bases. The CDR3 coding sequence is TGTGCCAGTAGTCCGGGACAGATCTACGAGCAGTACTTC. Translation: CASSPGQIYEQYF.

This clone was detected only a few times. This chain links TRBV5-4 with TRBJ2-7; the D is unclear. V shed 4 bases and J shed 0 bases, with 8 bases lying between them. Per the germline V gene, CDR1 is SGHNT and CDR2 is YYREEE (reference sequence). The length of the CDR3 is 13 residues. CDR3 sequence reads: CASSPLASYEQYF. In nucleotides, the CDR3 is TGTGCCAGCAGCCCCTTGGCCTCCTACGAGCAGTACTTC.

This clone has a single count. CDR3 sequence (DNA): TGTGCCTGGAGTGTAGGCCTAGCGGGAGTCTCAGATACGCAGTATTTT. Translation gives CAWSVGLAGVSDTQYF. This chain uses TRBV30 with TRBJ2-3; 10 positions match TRBD2. Germline loops: CDR1 GTSNPN, CDR2 SVGIG (reference sequence). CDR3 length equals 16 residues. V was pared by 0 bases and J by 4 bases, with 7 bases of the junction left unmatched.

This chain links TRBV7-9 with TRBJ1-1, with 9 bases lining up with TRBD1. CDR3 length: 15 amino acids. V gave up 0 bases and J gave up 6 bases; unmatched junction bases: 5. From germline, CDR1 is SEHNR and CDR2 FQNEAQ (reference sequence). CDR3 sequence reads: CASSLALDRGSEAFF. The CDR3, as DNA: TGTGCCAGCAGCTTAGCCCTGGACAGGGGATCTGAAGCTTTCTTT. Complete variable domain (other parts from reference TRBV7-9 and TRBJ1-1): DTGVSQNPRHKITKRGQNVTFRCDPISEHNRLYWYRQTLGQGPEFLTYFQNEAQLEKSRLLSDRFSAERPKGSFSTLEIQRTEQGDSAMYLCASSLALDRGSEAFFGQGTRLTVV.

This clone was recorded once. The V gene is TRBV7-3, the J gene TRBJ2-2, with D unclear. Trimming pared 1 base from V and 3 bases from J, leaving 6 bases between. The length of the CDR3 is 14 residues. Germline assignment: CDR1 SGHTA and CDR2 FQGTGA. In DNA form, the CDR3 reads TGTGCCAGCAGCTTAAAGTTAGACACCGGGGAGCTGTTTTTT. Its protein product is CASSLKLDTGELFF.

J is TRBJ2-7 and V is TRBV18, with TRBD1 identical over 7 bases. The germline CDR1 and CDR2 sequences are KGHSH and LQKENI. Losses at the gene ends were 4 bases for V and 0 bases for J; bases not matched to a gene: 3. The CDR3 covers 14 residues. For the CDR3, the DNA is TGTGCCAGCTCACGGGACAGAAGCTCCTACGAGCAGTACTTC. This gives the protein CASSRDRSSYEQYF.

J is TRBJ2-5 and V is TRBV7-2, with D unclear. This CDR3 has 14 residues. CDR1 is SGHTA and CDR2 is FQGNSA in the germline V gene. V dropped 5 bases and J dropped 4 bases, with 14 bases sitting between them. The CDR3 region is CASSPRSDGETQYF. Written as DNA, the CDR3 is TGTGCCAGCAGCCCAAGGTCGGACGGAGAGACCCAGTACTTC.

This chain connects TRBV7-3 to TRBJ2-1; 11 bases align to TRBD2. J was trimmed by 6 bases and V by 5 bases; bases with no gene match: 9. Germline V CDR1 and CDR2: SGHTA, FQGTGA. The CDR3 runs 16 residues. The CDR3 DNA reads as TGTGCCAGCAGCGACCTTAGCGGGAGGGCCGTCAATGAGCAGTTCTTC. Translating it yields CASSDLSGRAVNEQFF.

V and J are TRBV7-9 and TRBJ2-7; D remains ambiguous. CDR3 length: 13 amino acids. The V and J ends lost 2 bases and 4 bases respectively, with 9 bases between them. CDR1 is SEHNR and CDR2 is FQNEAQ in the germline V gene (reference sequence). CDR3 in amino acids: CASSLWVAYEQYF. CDR3 nucleotides: TGTGCCAGCAGCTTATGGGTAGCTTACGAGCAGTACTTC.

The rearrangement uses TRBV29-1 and TRBJ2-1, with D possibly TRBD2 on 6 matching bases. V shed 4 bases and J shed 4 bases, with 20 bases lying between them. The CDR3 contains 16 residues. Germline values: CDR1 SQVTM, CDR2 ANQGSEA. The CDR3 loop reads CSVADRDSILYNEQFF. CDR3 nucleotide sequence: TGCAGCGTTGCGGACCGGGACTCTATCCTTTACAATGAGCAGTTCTTC.

The rearrangement joins TRBV9 to TRBJ2-2; the match to TRBD2 covers 10 bases. V dropped 0 bases and J dropped 4; count of bases not matched to a gene: 9. Germline V CDR1 and CDR2: SGDLS, YYNGEE. This CDR3 contains 18 residues. The CDR3 nucleotides are TGTGCCAGCAGCGTAGACGGGGCTAGCGGGAGTGTCACCGGGGAGCTGTTTTTT. It codes for CASSVDGASGSVTGELFF.